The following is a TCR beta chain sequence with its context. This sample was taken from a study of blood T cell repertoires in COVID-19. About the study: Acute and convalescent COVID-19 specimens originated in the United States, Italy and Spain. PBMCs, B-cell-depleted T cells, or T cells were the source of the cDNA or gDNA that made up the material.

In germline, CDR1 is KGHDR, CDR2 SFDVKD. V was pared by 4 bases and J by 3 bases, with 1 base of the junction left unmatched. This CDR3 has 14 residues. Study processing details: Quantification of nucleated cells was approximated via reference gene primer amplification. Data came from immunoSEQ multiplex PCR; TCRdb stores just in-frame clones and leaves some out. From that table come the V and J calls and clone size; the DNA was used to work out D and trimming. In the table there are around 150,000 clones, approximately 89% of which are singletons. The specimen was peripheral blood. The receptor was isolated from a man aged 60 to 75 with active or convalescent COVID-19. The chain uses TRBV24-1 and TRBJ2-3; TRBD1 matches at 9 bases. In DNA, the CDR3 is TGTGCCACCAGTGACGGACAGGGGACAGATACGCAGTATTTT. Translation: CATSDGQGTDTQYF.